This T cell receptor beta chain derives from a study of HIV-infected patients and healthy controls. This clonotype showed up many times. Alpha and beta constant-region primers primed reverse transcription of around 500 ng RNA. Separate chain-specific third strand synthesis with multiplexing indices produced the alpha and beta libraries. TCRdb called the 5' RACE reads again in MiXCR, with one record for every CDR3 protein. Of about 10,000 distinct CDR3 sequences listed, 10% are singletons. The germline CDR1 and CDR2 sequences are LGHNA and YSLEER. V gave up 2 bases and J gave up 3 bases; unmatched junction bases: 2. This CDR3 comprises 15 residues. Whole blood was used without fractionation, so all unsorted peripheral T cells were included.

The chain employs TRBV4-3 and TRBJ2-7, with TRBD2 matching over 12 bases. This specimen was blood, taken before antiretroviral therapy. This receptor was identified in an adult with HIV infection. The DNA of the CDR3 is TGCGCCAGCAGCCAATGGACTAGCGGGAACTACGAGCAGTACTTC. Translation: CASSQWTSGNYEQYF.